The next 10 T cell receptor beta chains were all read from a single sample in a study of beta chain features in type 1 diabetes. Study observations and caveats: In all four CD4+ subsets, TCRB CDR3 length was significantly, moderately reduced in type 1 diabetes.

Expressed TCRB transcripts were sequenced, since all the RNA that had been isolated was reverse transcribed. Data came from immunoSEQ multiplex PCR; TCRdb stores just in-frame clones and leaves some out. The data contain hundreds of thousands of clones, about an eighth of them singletons. Antigens for these TCRs are unknown. Material: naive CD4+ T cells from blood. The receptors were gathered from a man younger than 35 with type 1 diabetes.

The V call is TRBV21-1, the J call TRBJ2-1. TRBV21-1 is tagged as a pseudogene. This CDR3 comprises 14 residues. For the CDR3, the DNA is TGTGCCAGCAGTACGGACGGACCCTACAATGAGCAGTTCTTC. Residues: CASSTDGPYNEQFF.

This clone was counted between two and nine times. The chain carries TRBV18 and TRBJ2-1; no firm D call. Germline V lookup: CDR1 KGHSH, CDR2 LQKENI. Trimming stripped 0 bases from V and 5 bases from J, with 8 bases between. This CDR3 spans 14 amino acids. The CDR3: CASSPPLGDNEQFF. In DNA, the CDR3 is TGTGCCAGCTCACCACCCCTGGGTGACAATGAGCAGTTCTTC.

This clone was detected only a few times. This sequence joins TRBV28 and TRBJ2-5; D unclear. This CDR3 has 14 residues. Germline V gives CDR1 MDHEN, CDR2 SYDVKM. The V end was cut by 4 bases, the J end by 1 base, with 10 bases between. CDR3 loop: CASSYTASQETQYF. The CDR3 DNA is TGTGCCAGCAGTTACACGGCCAGCCAAGAGACCCAGTACTTC.

This clone was found a few times. This chain links TRBV10-3 with TRBJ2-1; perhaps D is TRBD1 or TRBD2 (5 bases each). CDR1 and CDR2 (germline): ENHRY, SYGVKD. V was cut by 5 bases and J by 10 bases, with 15 bases left in between. This CDR3 contains 13 residues. The CDR3, as DNA: TGTGCCATCAGTTTGGGGGATTCTGGAGAGCAGTTCTTC. Amino acids: CAISLGDSGEQFF.

This clone was counted between two and nine times. The chain couples TRBV5-1 to TRBJ2-1; D gene ambiguous. Germline CDR1 and CDR2: SGHRS and YFSETQ. The CDR3 contains 15 residues. With 4 bases removed from V and 7 bases from J, the gap between germline ends came to 18 bases. The CDR3 reads CASSPQVTSGNEQFF. CDR3 in DNA: TGCGCCAGCAGCCCCCAGGTGACCTCCGGGAATGAGCAGTTCTTC.

The chain joins TRBV2 to TRBJ1-1; 7 bases map to TRBD1. CDR3 length: 14 amino acids. Per the germline V gene, CDR1 is SNHLY and CDR2 is FYNNEI. Trimming at V came to 6 bases and at J to 8 bases, leaving 12 bases not matched to a gene. This CDR3 is CASRTTGVFTEAFF. CDR3 in DNA: TGTGCCAGCAGGACCACAGGGGTCTTTACAGAAGCTTTCTTT.

This sequence joins TRBV13 and TRBJ2-7, with D possibly being TRBD1 (6 bases). There are 14 residues in the CDR3. V lost 0 bases, J lost 6 bases, and 12 bases lay in between. Per the germline V gene, CDR1 is PRHDT and CDR2 is FYEKMQ (reference sequence). Here the CDR3 DNA reads TGTGCCAGCAGCTTAGGCAGGGGACACGGCGAGCAGTACTTC. Translation: CASSLGRGHGEQYF.

This clone was recorded a few times. The chain is built from TRBV2 and TRBJ2-7, with 7 bases matching TRBD1. The V gene end was trimmed by 8 bases and the J gene end by 8 bases; junction bases not matched to a gene: 12. CDR3 length: 13 amino acids. Germline assignment: CDR1 SNHLY and CDR2 FYNNEI. In DNA, the CDR3 is TGTGCCAGCCTGGGACAGCCTAGCATCAAGCAGTACTTC. Its translation: CASLGQPSIKQYF.

The chain has TRBV11-3 and TRBJ2-4; the D is unclear. Looked up from germline, CDR1 is SGHNT and CDR2 is YENEEA. V dropped 5 bases and J dropped 3 bases, with 11 bases sitting between them. This CDR3 is built from 14 residues. The CDR3 sequence: CASSATDDKNIQYF. As DNA, the CDR3 is TGTGCCAGCAGCGCCACAGATGACAAAAACATTCAGTACTTC. The full variable domain, in which reference TRBV11-3 and TRBJ2-4 provide the parts outside the CDR3, is EAGVVQSPRYKIIEKKQPVAFWCNPISGHNTLYWYLQNLGQGPELLIRYENEEAVDDSQLPKDRFSAERLKGVDSTLKIQPAELGDSAVYLCASSATDDKNIQYFGAGTRLSVL.

In this sample, this clone turned up a few times. This sample also contains other DNA sequences that code for the same CDR3. The chain carries TRBV30 and TRBJ2-7; D is ambiguous. The CDR3 is 12 residues long. Germline-derived CDR1 and CDR2 are GTSNPN and SVGIG (reference sequence). V shed 0 bases and J shed 0 bases, with 3 bases lying between them. The CDR3 region has the DNA TGTGCCTGGAGTGTCACCTCCTACGAGCAGTACTTC. This encodes CAWSVTSYEQYF.